The T cell receptor (beta chain) described here comes from a study of blood T cells in healthy people across ages. The donors, all healthy, were Caucasians living in Russia, aged about 6 to 100. Overall study findings and caveats: Whereas aged donors had fewer naive CD4+ cells, long-lived donors had more of them and higher diversity. TCR beta diversity per million T cells fell roughly linearly with age.

A second 7 to 11 cycle PCR used barcoded and J-beta primers. Through a template-switch adaptor with 12 random nucleotides, each cDNA molecule received a tag. In TCRdb, the 5' RACE reads were re-called with MiXCR into one record per CDR3 protein. This sample has 1.2 million to 1.5 million distinct CDR3 sequences, with 42% found just once. With regard to this clonotype: The antigen remains unidentified.

Unmatched junction bases numbered 7, after V lost 0 bases and J lost 6 bases. The CDR3 loop spans 15 amino acids. CDR1 is DFQATT, CDR2 SNEGSKA, per germline (reference sequence). The receptor was isolated from a woman aged 18-29 years in good health. Sequencing was carried out using blood. The chain has TRBV20-1 and TRBJ1-5; 8 bases match TRBD1. The CDR3 DNA sequence: TGCAGTGCTAGAGATTTGACAGGGGCCGGTCAGCCCCAGCATTTT. Its protein product is CSARDLTGAGQPQHF.